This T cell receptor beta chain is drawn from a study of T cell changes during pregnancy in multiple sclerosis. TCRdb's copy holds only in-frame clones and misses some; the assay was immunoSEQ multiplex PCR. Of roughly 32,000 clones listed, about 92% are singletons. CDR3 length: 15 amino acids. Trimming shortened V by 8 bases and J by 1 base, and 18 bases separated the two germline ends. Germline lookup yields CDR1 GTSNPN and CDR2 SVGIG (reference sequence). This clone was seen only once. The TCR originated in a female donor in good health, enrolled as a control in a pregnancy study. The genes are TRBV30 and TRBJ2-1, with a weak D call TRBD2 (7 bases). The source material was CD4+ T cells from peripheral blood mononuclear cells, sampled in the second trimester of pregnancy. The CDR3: CAGGGWGGSYNEQFF. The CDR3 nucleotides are TGTGCCGGGGGGGGCTGGGGGGGATCCTACAATGAGCAGTTCTTC.